This passage covers 18 T cell receptor beta chains from one sample sequenced in a study of shared clonotypes between healthy human individuals. Repertoires were generated with immunoSEQ multiplex PCR, while TCRdb's copy carries only in-frame clones and drops some. The table includes 2 million to 2.5 million clones, roughly 90% detected once. Sequenced sample: naive CD4+ T cells from PBMCs. As to subset: CD45RA+ positively selected. The receptors stem from a man aged 18-30 years in good health. Some clones in this sample may be carry-over from other donors' samples.

Points on this clone: The sample contains more than one DNA sequence encoding this CDR3. This sequence joins TRBV28 and TRBJ2-7; D perhaps matches TRBD2 (5 bases). The CDR3 length is 14 residues. Germline V CDR1 and CDR2: MDHEN, SYDVKM. Trimming took 4 bases from V and 2 from J, leaving 12 bases between them. In nucleotides, the CDR3 is TGTGCCAGCAGTTCCCCGGGATCCACCTACGAGCAGTACTTC. Amino acids: CASSSPGSTYEQYF.

This chain joins TRBV19 and TRBJ2-1; 7 positions agree with TRBD2. The length of the CDR3 is 16 residues. Trimming removed 1 base from V and 2 bases from J; junction bases left unmatched: 5. Germline CDR1 reads LNHDA; CDR2 reads SQIVND (reference sequence). CDR3: CASSIAALAAYNEQFF. The CDR3 DNA sequence: TGTGCCAGTAGTATAGCGGCCCTAGCGGCCTACAATGAGCAGTTCTTC.

The rearrangement links TRBV11-2 to TRBJ2-1; a possible D gene is TRBD1 (6 bases). Between the trimmed V and J ends, which lost 4 bases and 1 base, there was a span of 11 bases. The CDR3 extends over 15 amino acids. Germline V gene sequence: CDR1 SGHAT, CDR2 FQNNGV. The CDR3 here is CASSSGTISYNEQFF. Written as DNA, the CDR3 is TGTGCCAGCAGCTCCGGGACAATTTCCTACAATGAGCAGTTCTTC.

The V and J genes are TRBV29-1 and TRBJ2-5; tentative D call: TRBD2 (5 bases). The CDR3 covers 13 residues. V lost 8 bases, J lost 4 bases, and 17 bases lay in between. CDR1 and CDR2 (germline): SQVTM, ANQGSEA. This chain's CDR3 is CSQRTRGRETQYF. The CDR3 coding sequence is TGCAGCCAAAGGACCCGGGGAAGAGAGACCCAGTACTTC.

This chain connects TRBV19 to TRBJ1-1; D is perhaps TRBD1 (5 bases). From germline, CDR1 is LNHDA and CDR2 SQIVND (reference sequence). The CDR3 sequence is 12 residues long. V lost 9 bases and J lost 6, with 14 bases in between. CDR3 region: CASKGDGSEAFF. CDR3 coding DNA: TGTGCCAGCAAAGGGGACGGGTCTGAAGCTTTCTTT. The entire variable domain, with the rest obtained from reference TRBV19 and TRBJ1-1, is as follows: DGGITQSPKYLFRKEGQNVTLSCEQNLNHDAMYWYRQDPGQGLRLIYYSQIVNDFQKGDIAEGYSVSREKKESFPLTVTSAQKNPTAFYLCASKGDGSEAFFGQGTRLTVV.

This rearrangement joins TRBV5-4 to TRBJ1-1; 11 bases agree with TRBD1. Losses at the gene ends were 1 base for V and 6 bases for J; bases not matched to a gene: 2. The CDR3 has 14 residues. The V gene's germline CDR1 is SGHNT and CDR2 YYREEE (reference sequence). DNA for the CDR3: TGTGCCAGCAGCTTGATGGGACAGGGGGCTGAAGCTTTCTTT. It translates to CASSLMGQGAEAFF. Based on the CDR3 plus reference TRBV5-4 and TRBJ1-1, the full variable domain is ETGVTQSPTHLIKTRGQQVTLRCSSQSGHNTVSWYQQALGQGPQFIFQYYREEENGRGNFPPRFSGLQFPNYSSELNVNALELDDSALYLCASSLMGQGAEAFFGQGTRLTVV.

The chain links TRBV19 to TRBJ1-2; a possible D gene is TRBD1 (5 bases). The germline V and J ends were trimmed by 5 bases and 3 bases, with 7 bases remaining between them. CDR1 is LNHDA and CDR2 is SQIVND in the germline V gene (reference sequence). The CDR3 totals 12 residues. The CDR3 DNA reads as TGTGCCAGTAGTTGGGGGGACTATGGCTACACCTTC. Encoded protein: CASSWGDYGYTF.

About this clone: Different DNA sequences within this sample yield the same CDR3. V is TRBV5-1 and J is TRBJ1-4, with a tentative D call TRBD1 (5 bases). The V end was cut by 0 bases, the J end by 7 bases, with 10 bases between. Germline CDR1 reads SGHRS; CDR2 reads YFSETQ. The CDR3 sequence is 14 residues long. CDR3 sequence: CASSLEGVGEKLFF. In DNA, the CDR3 is TGCGCCAGCAGCTTGGAAGGGGTTGGTGAAAAACTGTTTTTT. Full variable domain (rest looked up from reference TRBV5-1 and TRBJ1-4): KAGVTQTPRYLIKTRGQQVTLSCSPISGHRSVSWYQQTPGQGLQFLFEYFSETQRNKGNFPGRFSGRQFSNSRSEMNVSTLELGDSALYLCASSLEGVGEKLFFGSGTQLSVL.

V and J are TRBV11-2 and TRBJ1-6, with no clear D. Germline CDR1 SGHAT, CDR2 FQNNGV. The CDR3 spans 12 residues. V was shortened by 2 bases and J by 13 bases, with 9 bases between the two germline ends. Written as DNA, the CDR3 is TGTGCCAGCAGCTTAACCGTCGTCCCCCTCCACTTT. It yields the protein CASSLTVVPLHF.

The rearrangement links TRBV2 to TRBJ2-4, with 7 bases that match TRBD1. The V gene's germline CDR1 is SNHLY and CDR2 FYNNEI. V gave up 7 bases and J gave up 8 bases; unmatched junction bases: 5. CDR3 length: 12 amino acids. The CDR3 bases are TGTGCCAGCAAACGGGACAGCGACATTCAGTACTTC. Translating it yields CASKRDSDIQYF.

The chain joins TRBV19 to TRBJ2-3; the D is unclear. This CDR3 contains 12 residues. Germline CDR1 is LNHDA and CDR2 is SQIVND (reference sequence). V was trimmed by 4 bases and J by 6 bases, leaving 8 bases between them. CDR3 sequence: CASSRLLDTQYF. The CDR3 region has the DNA TGTGCCAGTAGTAGACTGCTGGATACGCAGTATTTT.

The chain has TRBV6-1 and TRBJ2-7; 9 bases line up with TRBD1. The CDR3 runs 14 residues. CDR1 is MNHNS, CDR2 SASEGT, per germline. The V gene end was trimmed by 2 bases and the J gene end by 5 bases; junction bases not matched to a gene: 4. The CDR3 sequence is CASSETGGYDEQYF. CDR3 nucleotide sequence: TGTGCCAGCAGTGAAACAGGGGGCTACGACGAGCAGTACTTC.

This sequence joins TRBV7-2 and TRBJ2-2, with a weak D call TRBD1 (6 bases). V was pared by 3 bases and J by 0 bases, with 8 bases between. There are 15 residues in the CDR3. In germline, CDR1 is SGHTA, CDR2 FQGNSA. In nucleotides, the CDR3 is TGTGCCAGCAGCTTCAGGGGCGCGAACACCGGGGAGCTGTTTTTT. Translating gives CASSFRGANTGELFF.

This rearrangement joins TRBV28 to TRBJ2-1; 7 nucleotides agree with TRBD1. Germline V gives CDR1 MDHEN, CDR2 SYDVKM. The CDR3 length is 14 residues. Germline trimming cut 7 bases from V and 0 bases from J; bases unmatched to any gene: 3. The CDR3 nucleotides read TGTGCCAGCACCGGGACAGTCTCCTACAATGAGCAGTTCTTC. It specifies CASTGTVSYNEQFF.

The V and J genes are TRBV2 and TRBJ2-2; 8 positions agree with TRBD1. V shed 4 bases, J shed 7 bases, and the junction held 2 bases outside the gene matches. The CDR3 has 13 amino acids. Per the germline V gene, CDR1 is SNHLY and CDR2 is FYNNEI. The CDR3: CASSADRGGELFF. The CDR3 DNA reads TGTGCCAGCAGTGCAGACAGGGGCGGGGAGCTGTTTTTT.

This chain links TRBV5-1 with TRBJ2-2, with 7 bases matching TRBD2. Germline lookup yields CDR1 SGHRS and CDR2 YFSETQ. The junction had 3 bases not matched to a gene; V was cut back by 0 bases and J by 4 bases. The CDR3 spans 15 residues. CDR3 loop: CASSLEAGVTGELFF. The CDR3 bases are TGCGCCAGCAGCTTGGAGGCGGGAGTCACCGGGGAGCTGTTTTTT.

The chain employs TRBV7-3 and TRBJ1-1; D is perhaps TRBD1 (6 bases). Trimming took off 5 bases at V and 6 bases at J, with 19 bases between the two ends. This CDR3 is built from 15 residues. Germline loops: CDR1 SGHTA, CDR2 FQGTGA. CDR3 coding DNA: TGTGCCAGCAGCCCGGGGGCCTTTTCAGGCGCTGAAGCTTTCTTT. The encoded protein is CASSPGAFSGAEAFF.

This clone was observed a single time. As DNA, the CDR3 is TGTGCCAGCAGCGAGGCGTCCGAGACCCAGTACTTC. It specifies CASSEASETQYF. This chain joins TRBV6-5 and TRBJ2-5; D is undetermined. CDR1 is MNHEY, CDR2 SVGAGI, per germline. V lost 6 bases and J 5 bases, leaving 10 bases between the germline ends. This CDR3 is 12 amino acids long.